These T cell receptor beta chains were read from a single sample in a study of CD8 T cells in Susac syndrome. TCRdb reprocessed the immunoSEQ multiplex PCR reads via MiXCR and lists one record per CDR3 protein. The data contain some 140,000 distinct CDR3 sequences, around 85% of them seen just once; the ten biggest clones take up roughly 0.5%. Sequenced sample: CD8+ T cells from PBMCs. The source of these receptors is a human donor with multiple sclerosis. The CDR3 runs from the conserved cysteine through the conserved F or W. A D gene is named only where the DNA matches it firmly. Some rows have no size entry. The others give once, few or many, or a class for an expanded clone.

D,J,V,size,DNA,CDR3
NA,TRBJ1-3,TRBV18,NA,TGTGCCAGCTCTCCACCATTTACGGGTTTCCCTGAAAACACTATATATTTT,CASSPPFTGFPENTIYF
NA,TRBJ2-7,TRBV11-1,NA,TGTGCCAGCAGCGCCCCCGACACCGACGAGCAGTACTTC,CASSAPDTDEQYF
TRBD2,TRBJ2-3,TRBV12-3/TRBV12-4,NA,TGTGCCAGCAGTTTTGCTAGCGGGGGGGCTTCAGATACGCAGTATTTT,CASSFASGGASDTQYF
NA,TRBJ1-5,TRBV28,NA,TGTGCCAACGGGGCCCCGAATCAGCCCCAGCATTTT,CANGAPNQPQHF
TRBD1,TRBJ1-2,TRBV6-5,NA,TGTGCCAGCAGCCCAACAGGGGGCTATGGCTACACCTTC,CASSPTGGYGYTF
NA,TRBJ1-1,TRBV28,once,TGTGCCAGCAGTTATTATATTGGCCGAGACACTGAAGCTTTCTTT,CASSYYIGRDTEAFF
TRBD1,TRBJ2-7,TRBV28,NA,TGTGCCAGCAGTTTGGTATCCGGGACAGGATTTGCCTACGAGCAGTACTTC,CASSLVSGTGFAYEQYF
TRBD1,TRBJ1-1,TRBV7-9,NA,TGTGCCAGCAGCATTTTTACAGGGGTGACTGAAGCTTTCTTT,CASSIFTGVTEAFF
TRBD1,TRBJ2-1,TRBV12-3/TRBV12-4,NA,TGTGCCAGCAGTCTAGGACAGGGGGCCGACTACAATGAGCAGTTCTTC,CASSLGQGADYNEQFF
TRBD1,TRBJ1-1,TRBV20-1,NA,TGCAGTGCTAGGCCCACAGGGGAAACTGAAGCTTTCTTT,CSARPTGETEAFF
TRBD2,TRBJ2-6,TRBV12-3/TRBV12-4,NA,TGTGCCAGCAGTGCTAGCGGCGAGAGCTCTGGGGCCAACGTCCTGACTTTC,CASSASGESSGANVLTF
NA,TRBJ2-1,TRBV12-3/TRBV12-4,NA,TGTGCCAGCAACCCTGAACAGGGTTCGGATGAGCAGTTCTTC,CASNPEQGSDEQFF
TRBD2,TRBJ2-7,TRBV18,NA,TGTGCCAGCTCATCCGGGGGGGAGAAGAGCGACGAGCAGTACTTC,CASSSGGEKSDEQYF
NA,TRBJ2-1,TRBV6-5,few,TGTGCCAGCAGTTACGAGACGGAGACCTACAATGAGCAGTTCTTC,CASSYETETYNEQFF
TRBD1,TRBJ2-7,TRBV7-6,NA,TGTGCCAGCAGCTTAGGGACAGGGTATTCCTACGAGCAGTACTTC,CASSLGTGYSYEQYF
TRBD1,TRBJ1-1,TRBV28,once,TGTGCCAGCAGGACGGGACAGGTTGGTACTGAAGCTTTCTTT,CASRTGQVGTEAFF
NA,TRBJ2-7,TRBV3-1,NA,TGTGCCAGCAGCCAAGAAAGTGTTGGACCGACGCTTCCCTACGAGCAGTACTTC,CASSQESVGPTLPYEQYF
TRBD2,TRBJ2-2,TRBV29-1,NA,TGCAGCGTTGAAGATCTTGGCGGGAGCGGAACCGGGGAGCTGTTTTTT,CSVEDLGGSGTGELFF
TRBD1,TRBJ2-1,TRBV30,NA,TGTGCCTTCCTAAAGGGACAGTACAATGAGCAGTTCTTC,CAFLKGQYNEQFF
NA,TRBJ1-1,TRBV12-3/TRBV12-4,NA,TGTGCCAGCAGGGGGTCCTTAGGCACTGAAGCTTTCTTT,CASRGSLGTEAFF
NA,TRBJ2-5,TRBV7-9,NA,TGTGCCAGCAGCTTAGAGGGCCCGTGGGAAGAGACCCAGTACTTC,CASSLEGPWEETQYF
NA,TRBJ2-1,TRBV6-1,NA,TGTGCCAGCACTCTCCTTTGGGGAGGATTTACCTACAATGAGCGGTTCTTC,CASTLLWGGFTYNERFF
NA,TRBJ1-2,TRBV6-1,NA,TGTGCCAGCAGTTCGGGGATCCCATTCTATGGCTACACCTTC,CASSSGIPFYGYTF
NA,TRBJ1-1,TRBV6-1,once,TGTGCCAGCAGTGATCTTGGGAACACTGAAGCTTTCTTT,CASSDLGNTEAFF
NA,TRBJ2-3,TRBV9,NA,TGTGCCAGCAGCGGGACTCCCACAGATACGCAGTATTTT,CASSGTPTDTQYF
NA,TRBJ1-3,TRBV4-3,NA,TGCGCCAGCAGCCAAGAAGGGAAGGGAGCTGGAAACACCATATATTTT,CASSQEGKGAGNTIYF
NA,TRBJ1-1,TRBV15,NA,TGTGCCACCAGCAGGGAGACAGTGAACACTGAAGCTTTCTTT,CATSRETVNTEAFF